This T cell receptor (beta chain) was obtained from a study of OX40 agonist ivuxolimab in advanced cancers. Study-wide findings and caveats: Expanded clones were, on average, more numerous among CD8+ T cells than CD4+. What antigens the expanded peripheral T cells recognized was never established.

Here immunoSEQ multiplex PCR was the method, and the copy in TCRdb shows in-frame clones only, minus some. In the table there are approximately 47,000 clones, roughly 86% of which are singletons. In the case of this clone: The target antigen is unknown.

Sequenced here: CD4+ or CD8+ T cells sorted from blood, sampled in a trial of the OX40 agonist ivuxolimab. The TCR sequence derives from an adult with an advanced solid tumor such as melanoma, head and neck, liver or kidney cancer.

In nucleotides, the CDR3 is TGTGCCAGCAGCTTCATGGACGGAAGAGAGACCCAGTACTTC. It encodes CASSFMDGRETQYF. The V gene is TRBV7-9, the J gene TRBJ2-5; D unresolved. The V end lost 3 bases, the J end lost 4 bases, and 12 bases lay between the germline ends. The CDR3 loop spans 14 amino acids. In germline, CDR1 is SEHNR, CDR2 FQNEAQ (reference sequence). The complete variable domain, with remaining parts taken from reference TRBV7-9 and TRBJ2-5, reads DTGVSQNPRHKITKRGQNVTFRCDPISEHNRLYWYRQTLGQGPEFLTYFQNEAQLEKSRLLSDRFSAERPKGSFSTLEIQRTEQGDSAMYLCASSFMDGRETQYFGPGTRLLVL.